This entry lists 14 T cell receptor beta chains sequenced from one sample in a study of chemoradiotherapy in HPV16-positive cancers. Here immunoSEQ multiplex PCR was the method, and the copy in TCRdb shows in-frame clones only, minus some. The sample lists some 7,300 clones, 85% to 90% occurring once. Sample collection occurred from a patient who underwent chemoradiotherapy. The receptor source for this set is a human donor with HPV-associated anogenital cancer.

The chain recombines TRBV21-1 with TRBJ2-5; the table names TRBD1, a call not compared with the DNA. TRBV21-1 is noted as a pseudogene. CDR3 length: 15 amino acids. CDR3 in DNA: TGTGCCAGCGGTCTCCGTTTGGACAGGGGAGAGACCCAGTACTTC. Translation: CASGLRLDRGETQYF.

The chain combines TRBV19 with TRBJ2-7; 11 positions agree with TRBD1. Germline assignment: CDR1 LNHDA and CDR2 SQIVND (reference sequence). CDR3 length: 14 residues. V trimming: 4 bases; J trimming: 6 bases; junction bases outside the gene matches: 5. CDR3 protein: CASSKTGTGGEQYF. CDR3 bases: TGTGCCAGTAGTAAAACCGGGACAGGGGGCGAGCAGTACTTC.

The chain recombines TRBV5-1 with TRBJ2-3; the match to TRBD2 covers 7 bases. Trimming took 0 bases from V and 3 from J; bases not matched to a gene: 10. Germline-derived CDR1 and CDR2 are SGHRS and YFSETQ. CDR3 length: 17 residues. The CDR3: CASSLVGGGSRTDTQYF. In DNA, the CDR3 is TGCGCCAGCAGCTTGGTAGGCGGCGGGAGTAGGACAGATACGCAGTATTTT.

This chain joins TRBV5-6 and TRBJ1-1; a possible D gene is TRBD1 (5 bases). Trimming stripped 0 bases from V and 10 bases from J, with 13 bases between. Germline CDR1 SGHDT, CDR2 YYEEEE. This CDR3 comprises 13 residues. CDR3 sequence: CASSLGQRRAAFF. CDR3 DNA sequence: TGTGCCAGCAGCTTGGGACAGAGAAGGGCAGCTTTCTTT.

V usage is TRBV29-1 and J usage is TRBJ2-3; D is unresolved. The V gene's germline CDR1 is SQVTM and CDR2 ANQGSEA. The CDR3 is 11 amino acids. Trimming shortened V by 3 bases and J by 2 bases, and 3 bases separated the two germline ends. The CDR3: CSVDLTDTQYF. The CDR3 coding sequence is TGCAGCGTTGACCTCACAGATACGCAGTATTTT.

The chain has TRBV7-2 and TRBJ2-3; weak D call: TRBD1 (6 bases). The CDR3 sequence is 15 residues long. The V and J ends lost 3 bases and 2 bases respectively, with 12 bases between them. Looked up from germline, CDR1 is SGHTA and CDR2 is FQGNSA. The CDR3 DNA is TGTGCCAGCAGCTTGGGGGACAAGTCCACAGATACGCAGTATTTT. This codes for CASSLGDKSTDTQYF.

The chain uses TRBV19 and TRBJ1-6; D uncertain. The CDR3 contains 14 residues. The germline V gene encodes CDR1 LNHDA and CDR2 SQIVND (reference sequence). Trimming shortened V by 4 bases and J by 2 bases, and 6 bases separated the two germline ends. CDR3 sequence: CASSTGTYNSPLHF. The CDR3, as DNA: TGTGCCAGTAGTACGGGGACCTATAATTCACCCCTCCACTTT.

The rearrangement joins TRBV19 to TRBJ1-5; D perhaps matches TRBD1 (6 bases). The CDR3 consists of 16 residues. The V gene lost 7 bases and the J gene lost 5 bases, with 21 bases spanning the gap. CDR1 is LNHDA and CDR2 is SQIVND in the germline V gene (reference sequence). Here the CDR3 DNA reads TGTGCCAGTACAAAATATGGGGGGCTCCGGGATCAGCCCCAGCATTTT. Translation: CASTKYGGLRDQPQHF.

The chain has TRBV19 and TRBJ1-1; D not certain. The CDR3 covers 12 residues. CDR1 LNHDA and CDR2 SQIVND come from the germline V gene (reference sequence). V dropped 3 bases and J dropped 4 bases, with 6 bases sitting between them. CDR3 protein: CASSILGTEAFF. CDR3 in DNA: TGTGCCAGTAGTATCTTGGGCACTGAAGCTTTCTTT.

The CDR3 spells CASSLGGTREETQYF. The CDR3 nucleotides read TGCGCCAGCAGCTTGGGAGGGACCCGGGAAGAGACCCAGTACTTC. The rearrangement uses TRBV5-1 and TRBJ2-5; perhaps D is TRBD1 or TRBD2 (5 bases each). The V and J ends lost 0 bases and 3 bases respectively, with 12 bases between them. Germline CDR1 reads SGHRS; CDR2 reads YFSETQ. The CDR3 contains 15 residues.

CDR3 region: CASRGGARGNSPLHF. The CDR3 DNA reads as TGTGCCAGCAGGGGAGGGGCCCGAGGGAATTCACCCCTCCACTTT. V is TRBV27 and J is TRBJ1-6, with D possibly TRBD1 on 5 matching bases. Trimming stripped 6 bases from V and 7 bases from J, with 16 bases between. Germline CDR1 MNHEY, CDR2 SMNVEV (reference sequence). The CDR3 consists of 15 residues.

The V gene is TRBV27, the J gene TRBJ1-4; TRBD1 agrees at 8 bases. The CDR3 runs to 15 residues. The V and J ends lost 4 bases and 10 bases, in that order; junction bases with no gene match: 11. The germline V gene encodes CDR1 MNHEY and CDR2 SMNVEV (reference sequence). The CDR3 DNA is TGTGCCAGCAGTTATGTGGGACAGGATACGGGAAAACTGTTTTTT. Encoded protein: CASSYVGQDTGKLFF.

The rearrangement links TRBV12-5 to TRBJ1-1, with TRBD1 matching over 7 bases. J was trimmed by 0 bases and V by 9 bases; bases with no gene match: 4. Germline assignment: CDR1 LGHNT and CDR2 FRNRAP. The CDR3 is 13 amino acids. CDR3 sequence: CASPDRLNTEAFF. The CDR3 coding sequence is TGTGCTAGCCCGGACAGGCTGAACACTGAAGCTTTCTTT.

The chain has TRBV5-8 and TRBJ1-1, with D uncertain. Trimming shortened V by 3 bases and J by 0 bases, and 15 bases separated the two germline ends. The CDR3 totals 16 residues. Germline values: CDR1 SGHTS, CDR2 YDEGEE. The CDR3 region is CASSSNPTRVNTEAFF. DNA for the CDR3: TGTGCCAGCAGCTCCAACCCTACTCGGGTGAACACTGAAGCTTTCTTT.